A selection of T cell receptor beta chains follows, all from one sample in a study of cytotoxic CD8 clonotypes in ibrutinib-treated CLL. Some clones are missing from TCRdb's copy, which holds only in-frame ones; the method was immunoSEQ multiplex PCR. Of approximately 150,000 clones listed, about four fifths are singletons. The sequencing here drew on PBMCs, taken after 24 months of ibrutinib treatment. These receptor sequences come from a human donor with chronic lymphocytic leukemia. Each CDR3 is given with its conserved first and last residue. D genes are given only for firm matches. The listing skips clone size in some rows; elsewhere it reads once, few, many or a size class.

NA,NA,TRBV11-1,TRBJ1-2,CASSGRTGSYGYTF,TGTGCCAGCAGCGGGAGAACAGGGAGCTATGGCTACACCTTC
NA,TRBD2,TRBV7-3,TRBJ2-7,CASSLQRGHPYEQYF,TGTGCCAGCAGCTTACAGCGGGGCCACCCCTACGAGCAGTACTTC
once,NA,TRBV19,TRBJ2-3,CASSTAGGGRTQYF,TGTGCCAGTAGCACCGCCGGAGGGGGGAGAACGCAGTATTTT
NA,NA,TRBV19,TRBJ1-2,CASSLQGNYGYTF,TGTGCCAGTAGTTTACAGGGTAACTATGGCTACACCTTC
medium-sized,NA,TRBV9,TRBJ1-1,CASSPANTEAFF,TGTGCCAGCAGCCCAGCGAACACTGAAGCTTTCTTT
NA,TRBD1,TRBV7-3,TRBJ1-1,CASSSNAGGNTEAFF,TGTGCCAGCAGCTCAAATGCAGGGGGAAACACTGAAGCTTTCTTT
NA,NA,TRBV7-2,TRBJ1-2,CASSRGGRVWDYGYTF,TGTGCCAGCAGCCGCGGCGGGCGGGTATGGGACTATGGCTACACCTTC
few,NA,TRBV28,TRBJ2-7,CASSLDGNGAYEQYF,TGTGCCAGCAGTTTGGATGGAAACGGGGCCTACGAGCAGTACTTC
NA,TRBD1,TRBV9,TRBJ1-5,CASSGTGGSDSNQPQHF,TGTGCCAGCAGCGGGACAGGGGGCTCGGATAGCAATCAGCCCCAGCATTTT
NA,TRBD2,TRBV5-6,TRBJ2-1,CASSLVPSGGIYNEQFF,TGTGCCAGCAGCTTGGTTCCTAGCGGGGGGATTTACAATGAGCAGTTCTTC
NA,TRBD2,TRBV7-3,TRBJ2-1,CASSLGGRNEQFF,TGTGCCAGCAGCTTGGGCGGGAGAAATGAGCAGTTCTTC
few,NA,TRBV4-1,TRBJ1-2,CASSQELRGSGYTF,TGCGCCAGCAGCCAAGAGTTGCGCGGGTCTGGCTACACCTTC
NA,TRBD2,TRBV7-9,TRBJ2-1,CASSLAGGDEQFF,TGTGCCAGCAGCTTAGCTGGGGGGGATGAGCAGTTCTTC
NA,NA,TRBV18,TRBJ1-3,CASSPEGRSSGNTIYF,TGTGCCAGCTCACCTGAAGGAAGGAGCTCTGGAAACACCATATATTTT
NA,NA,TRBV11-2,TRBJ1-2,CASSFSFSAKSINGYTF,TGTGCCAGCAGCTTCAGTTTTAGTGCCAAATCCATTAATGGCTACACCTTC
NA,NA,TRBV29-1,TRBJ1-1,CSVELQLDSEAFF,TGCAGCGTTGAACTCCAGCTGGACTCTGAAGCTTTCTTT
NA,TRBD1,TRBV11-3,TRBJ2-5,CASSSRTGDYQETQYF,TGTGCCAGCAGCTCGCGGACAGGGGACTACCAAGAGACCCAGTACTTC
NA,TRBD1,TRBV28,TRBJ1-2,CASSIPQGVGYGYTF,TGTGCCAGCAGCATCCCCCAGGGGGTAGGCTATGGCTACACCTTC
NA,NA,TRBV21-1,TRBJ1-1,CASSRWDRGNWDTEAFF,TGTGCCAGCAGCCGCTGGGACAGGGGTAATTGGGACACTGAAGCTTTCTTT
NA,TRBD1,TRBV28,TRBJ2-1,CASKRDRMYNEQFF,TGTGCCAGCAAGAGGGACAGGATGTACAATGAGCAGTTCTTC
once,TRBD1,TRBV28,TRBJ1-2,CASSLVQGGKGYTF,TGTGCCAGCAGTTTGGTACAGGGGGGGAAGGGCTACACCTTC
NA,TRBD1,TRBV11-2,TRBJ1-2,CASSPNRDRVHYGYTF,TGTGCCAGCAGCCCGAACCGGGACAGGGTTCACTATGGCTACACCTTC
NA,NA,TRBV5-1,TRBJ2-3,CASSEDRDTQYF,TGCGCCAGCAGCGAGGACAGAGATACGCAGTATTTT
NA,NA,TRBV6-6,TRBJ1-2,CASVEQGSYGYTF,TGTGCCAGCGTAGAACAGGGTTCCTATGGCTACACCTTC
NA,NA,TRBV7-2,TRBJ2-1,CASSTEGLEVGYNEQFF,TGTGCCAGCAGCACTGAGGGACTCGAGGTGGGTTACAATGAGCAGTTCTTC
NA,TRBD1,TRBV7-2,TRBJ1-5,CASSLKASTGTYQPQHF,TGTGCCAGCAGCTTAAAAGCATCGACAGGGACGTATCAGCCCCAGCATTTT
NA,TRBD2,TRBV30,TRBJ2-1,CAWSGTAGVSNEQFF,TGTGCCTGGAGTGGGACGGCGGGAGTTTCTAATGAGCAGTTCTTC
NA,TRBD1,TRBV5-1,TRBJ1-2,CASSLGTGVGSYGYTF,TGCGCCAGCAGCTTAGGAACAGGGGTGGGAAGCTATGGCTACACCTTC
NA,TRBD1,TRBV5-4,TRBJ1-5,CASSLWTGQGNQPQHF,TGTGCCAGCAGCTTGTGGACGGGACAGGGGAATCAGCCCCAGCATTTT
NA,NA,TRBV18,TRBJ1-5,CASSRTENSNQPQHF,TGTGCCAGCTCCAGGACAGAAAATAGCAATCAGCCCCAGCATTTT
NA,NA,TRBV27,TRBJ2-1,CASSLDLYNEQFF,TGTGCCAGCAGTTTAGATCTATACAATGAGCAGTTCTTC
NA,NA,TRBV5-5,TRBJ1-3,CASSFNRVPTGNTIYF,TGTGCCAGCAGCTTTAACAGGGTACCCACTGGAAACACCATATATTTT
NA,TRBD2,TRBV27,TRBJ2-7,CASSPIRGQRDPGGLEQYF,TGTGCCAGCAGTCCAATCAGAGGCCAGCGGGATCCCGGGGGACTCGAGCAGTACTTC
NA,TRBD1,TRBV6-1,TRBJ1-4,CASYTGGRPNEKLFF,TGTGCCAGTTATACAGGGGGCAGACCTAATGAAAAACTGTTTTTT
once,NA,TRBV4-2,TRBJ2-1,CASSQEGGGSSYNEQFF,TGTGCCAGCAGCCAAGAGGGGGGCGGGAGCTCCTACAATGAGCAGTTCTTC
NA,TRBD1,TRBV5-4,TRBJ2-1,CASSLEQGTLNEQFF,TGTGCCAGCAGCTTGGAACAGGGGACCCTCAATGAGCAGTTCTTC
NA,NA,TRBV27,TRBJ1-1,CASSFRRGTNTEAFF,TGTGCCAGCAGTTTCCGGAGGGGAACGAACACTGAAGCTTTCTTT
NA,TRBD2,TRBV7-3,TRBJ2-3,CASSLTRTSGSLTVTDTQYF,TGTGCCAGCAGCTTAACGCGGACTAGCGGGAGTTTGACAGTAACAGATACGCAGTATTTT
NA,NA,TRBV9,TRBJ1-2,CASSSRNTGVGYTF,TGTGCCAGCAGCTCAAGAAACACCGGGGTAGGCTACACCTTC
NA,TRBD1,TRBV19,TRBJ1-2,CASSSIPDRTYGYTF,TGTGCCAGTAGTTCAATCCCGGACAGGACCTATGGCTACACCTTC
NA,TRBD1,TRBV29-1,TRBJ1-2,CSVRTTGLQGGYTF,TGCAGCGTCCGGACGACAGGGTTGCAAGGTGGCTACACCTTC
NA,TRBD1,TRBV18,TRBJ1-1,CASSARTPGQASLGTEAFF,TGTGCCAGCTCAGCGCGAACACCGGGACAGGCATCACTCGGCACTGAAGCTTTCTTT
NA,NA,TRBV11-2,TRBJ2-6,CASSFQGTGANVLTF,TGTGCCAGCAGCTTCCAGGGGACTGGGGCCAACGTCCTGACTTTC
NA,NA,TRBV28,TRBJ2-2,CASSFGRRATGELFF,TGTGCCAGCAGTTTTGGGAGGAGGGCCACCGGGGAGCTGTTTTTT
few,NA,TRBV29-1,TRBJ2-5,CSVEGREETQYF,TGCAGCGTTGAAGGCAGGGAAGAGACCCAGTACTTC
NA,NA,TRBV19,TRBJ2-1,CASSRQGKSGEQFF,TGTGCCAGTAGTCGGCAGGGAAAGTCGGGTGAGCAGTTCTTC
NA,NA,TRBV5-1,TRBJ2-3,CASSLQRQGGTDTQYF,TGCGCCAGCAGCTTACAAAGACAGGGAGGGACAGATACGCAGTATTTT
NA,TRBD1,TRBV7-2,TRBJ1-1,CASSVRQGPRAFF,TGTGCCAGCAGCGTCCGACAGGGACCTAGGGCTTTCTTT
NA,NA,TRBV5-1,TRBJ2-7,CASSSGGGGFEQYF,TGCGCCAGCAGCTCTGGTGGAGGAGGGTTCGAGCAGTACTTC